A selection of T cell receptor beta chains follows, all from one sample in a study. TCRdb re-derived calls from the 5' RACE reads in MiXCR, one entry per CDR3 protein. The data show fewer than 60,000 distinct CDR3 sequences, 25% to 35% seen once. Sequencing was carried out using naive CD4+ T cells sorted from blood. These receptors were taken from a female donor with breast cancer. CDR3s include the opening cysteine and the closing phenylalanine or tryptophan. A D gene is named only where the DNA matches it firmly. A row's size may be missing; if present it is once, few, many or a size class.

V gene: TRBV6-2/TRBV6-3; D gene: TRBD2; clone size: .; J gene: TRBJ2-1; CDR3 protein: CAAEAGGPYNEQFF; CDR3 DNA: TGTGCCGCAGAAGCGGGAGGGCCCTACAATGAGCAGTTCTTC
V gene: TRBV12-3/TRBV12-4; D gene: .; clone size: .; J gene: TRBJ1-5; CDR3 protein: CASSLNNNQPQHF; CDR3 DNA: TGTGCCAGCAGTTTAAACAACAATCAGCCCCAGCATTTT
V gene: TRBV6-1; D gene: .; clone size: .; J gene: TRBJ2-7; CDR3 protein: CASSGSTGSSYEQYF; CDR3 DNA: TGTGCCAGCAGTGGATCGACAGGAAGCTCCTACGAGCAGTACTTC
V gene: TRBV21-1; D gene: .; clone size: few; J gene: TRBJ2-2; CDR3 protein: CASTPCPNTGELFF; CDR3 DNA: TGTGCCAGCACCCCATGTCCTAACACCGGGGAGCTGTTTTTT
V gene: TRBV20-1; D gene: TRBD1; clone size: few; J gene: TRBJ1-2; CDR3 protein: CSADINGQVIYGYTF; CDR3 DNA: TGCAGTGCTGATATTAATGGACAGGTGATCTATGGCTACACCTTC
V gene: TRBV20-1; D gene: .; clone size: .; J gene: TRBJ2-7; CDR3 protein: CSPNLHRSYEQYF; CDR3 DNA: TGCAGTCCCAATTTACACCGTTCCTACGAGCAGTACTTC
V gene: TRBV12-3/TRBV12-4; D gene: .; clone size: many; J gene: TRBJ2-1; CDR3 protein: CASSIRPSLNEQFF; CDR3 DNA: TGTGCCAGCAGTATTAGGCCCTCCCTCAATGAGCAGTTCTTC
V gene: TRBV13; D gene: TRBD2; clone size: .; J gene: TRBJ2-3; CDR3 protein: CASSLSGGSDTQYF; CDR3 DNA: TGTGCCAGCAGCTTAAGCGGGGGGTCAGATACGCAGTATTTT
V gene: TRBV5-5; D gene: TRBD1; clone size: few; J gene: TRBJ1-4; CDR3 protein: CASTLGGGHEKLFF; CDR3 DNA: TGTGCCAGCACCCTGGGAGGGGGCCATGAAAAACTGTTTTTT
V gene: TRBV6-1; D gene: .; clone size: .; J gene: TRBJ1-6; CDR3 protein: CASSPQVFGDNSPLHF; CDR3 DNA: TGTGCCAGCAGCCCCCAGGTTTTTGGCGATAATTCACCCCTCCACTTT
V gene: TRBV5-1; D gene: .; clone size: few; J gene: TRBJ1-1; CDR3 protein: CASSPIPGTENTEAFF; CDR3 DNA: TGCGCCAGCAGCCCAATCCCCGGGACCGAGAACACTGAAGCTTTCTTT
V gene: TRBV5-1; D gene: .; clone size: .; J gene: TRBJ2-3; CDR3 protein: CASTKGGVSGTDTQYF; CDR3 DNA: TGCGCCAGCACCAAGGGGGGGGTTAGCGGCACAGATACGCAGTATTTT
V gene: TRBV12-3/TRBV12-4; D gene: .; clone size: .; J gene: TRBJ1-6; CDR3 protein: CASTWGRGISPLHF; CDR3 DNA: TGTGCCAGCACCTGGGGACGTGGTATTTCACCCCTCCACTTT
V gene: TRBV20-1; D gene: .; clone size: few; J gene: TRBJ1-1; CDR3 protein: CSASALNTEAFF; CDR3 DNA: TGCAGTGCTTCCGCACTGAACACTGAAGCTTTCTTT
V gene: TRBV7-3; D gene: .; clone size: once; J gene: TRBJ2-5; CDR3 protein: CASSLRAGEQETQYF; CDR3 DNA: TGTGCCAGCAGCTTAAGGGCCGGAGAACAAGAGACCCAGTACTTC
V gene: TRBV9; D gene: .; clone size: .; J gene: TRBJ2-2; CDR3 protein: CASSSRGGRASGELFF; CDR3 DNA: TGTGCCAGCAGTTCCCGTGGGGGCAGGGCGTCCGGGGAGCTGTTTTTT
V gene: TRBV29-1; D gene: .; clone size: .; J gene: TRBJ2-3; CDR3 protein: CSVSDITDTQYF; CDR3 DNA: TGCAGCGTTTCGGATATCACAGATACGCAGTATTTT
V gene: TRBV30; D gene: TRBD2; clone size: .; J gene: TRBJ2-5; CDR3 protein: CAWIRAGVGETQYF; CDR3 DNA: TGTGCCTGGATTCGAGCGGGAGTAGGGGAGACCCAGTACTTC
V gene: TRBV7-9; D gene: .; clone size: .; J gene: TRBJ2-3; CDR3 protein: CASSHTDSPDTQYF; CDR3 DNA: TGTGCCAGCAGCCATACGGACAGCCCAGATACGCAGTATTTT
V gene: TRBV5-1; D gene: .; clone size: .; J gene: TRBJ1-1; CDR3 protein: CASSLEGNTEAFF; CDR3 DNA: TGCGCCAGCAGCTTGGAGGGGAACACTGAAGCTTTCTTT
V gene: TRBV29-1; D gene: .; clone size: few; J gene: TRBJ2-1; CDR3 protein: CSVASGTLKYNEQFF; CDR3 DNA: TGCAGCGTTGCCTCCGGGACCCTGAAGTACAATGAGCAGTTCTTC
V gene: TRBV20-1; D gene: TRBD1; clone size: .; J gene: TRBJ1-1; CDR3 protein: CSAPSPGQGGTEAFF; CDR3 DNA: TGCAGTGCCCCGAGCCCCGGACAGGGAGGGACTGAAGCTTTCTTT
V gene: TRBV4-2; D gene: .; clone size: many; J gene: TRBJ2-5; CDR3 protein: CASSQDFSPGESSETQYF; CDR3 DNA: TGTGCCAGCAGCCAAGATTTTAGTCCGGGAGAGTCATCAGAGACCCAGTACTTC
V gene: TRBV5-1; D gene: TRBD1; clone size: few; J gene: TRBJ1-4; CDR3 protein: CASSLLGQEKLFF; CDR3 DNA: TGCGCCAGCAGCTTGTTGGGACAGGAAAAACTGTTTTTT
V gene: TRBV5-1; D gene: .; clone size: many; J gene: TRBJ2-3; CDR3 protein: CASKVEGSTDTQYF; CDR3 DNA: TGCGCCAGTAAAGTGGAGGGTAGCACAGATACGCAGTATTTT